Shown below are 22 T cell receptor beta chains from a single sample sequenced in a study of blood T cells in healthy people across ages. A J-beta primer mix and a sample-barcoded 5' primer were used in a second PCR of roughly 6 to 12 cycles. TCRdb used MiXCR to reprocess the 5' RACE reads, holding one entry per CDR3 protein. The sample has 630,000 or so distinct CDR3 sequences, approximately 30% seen once; the top ten hold roughly 14%. Input material: blood. These receptor sequences come from a woman older than 75 in good health.

The V call is TRBV16, the J call TRBJ2-5, with 8 positions matching TRBD2. This CDR3 is built from 15 residues. Per germline, CDR1 KGHSY and CDR2 FQNENV. Trimming took 4 bases from V and 5 from J; bases not matched to a gene: 9. The CDR3 nucleotides read TGTGCCAGCAGCCTGCGGGGGGCCCGGGAGGAGACCCAGTACTTC. Encoded protein: CASSLRGAREETQYF. The variable domain in full, with the rest retrieved from reference TRBV16 and TRBJ2-5, is GEEVAQTPKHLVRGEGQKAKLYCAPIKGHSYVFWYQQVLKNEFKFLISFQNENVFDETGMPKERFSAKCLPNSPCSLEIQATKLEDSAVYFCASSLRGAREETQYFGPGTRLLVL.

This clonotype has just a few counts. Possible read error: a much larger clone is one base away. The rearrangement joins TRBV9 to TRBJ2-6; perhaps TRBD1 as D (6 bases). This CDR3 comprises 15 residues. Per the germline V gene, CDR1 is SGDLS and CDR2 is YYNGEE. For the CDR3, the DNA is TGTGCCAGCAGCGCCAGGACAGCTGGGGCCAACGTCCGGACTTTC. Encoded protein: CASSARTAGANVRTF.

The chain uses TRBV29-1 and TRBJ2-7; D is tentatively TRBD1 or TRBD2 (5 bases each). The V end was cut by 4 bases, the J end by 7 bases, with 11 bases between. The germline gives CDR1 SQVTM, CDR2 ANQGSEA. The CDR3 length is 11 residues. Written as DNA, the CDR3 is TGCAGCGTTGGAGCAGGGAGTGAGCAGTACTTC. Encoded protein: CSVGAGSEQYF.

Regarding this clonotype: At one end, the junction sequence differs from germline, possibly due to a read error. The rearrangement links TRBV20-1 to TRBJ2-7, with D possibly being TRBD1 or TRBD2 (6 bases each). The germline gives CDR1 DFQATT, CDR2 SNEGSKA (reference sequence). The length of the CDR3 is 12 residues. The CDR3 loop reads CSARRGLEERYF. CDR3 DNA sequence: TGCAGTGCTCGTCGGGGGCTGGAAGAGCGGTACTTC.

The chain uses TRBV30 and TRBJ1-6, with 7 bases aligning to TRBD1. Germline V gene lookup returns CDR1 GTSNPN and CDR2 SVGIG (reference sequence). V lost 4 bases and J lost 17; bases outside the gene matches: 14. CDR3 size: 13 residues. CDR3 amino acids: CAWKFGGGELFHF. DNA for the CDR3: TGTGCCTGGAAGTTTGGAGGGGGCGAGCTTTTCCACTTT.

The J gene is TRBJ1-6, the V gene TRBV18; D is unresolved. The germline gives CDR1 KGHSH, CDR2 LQKENI. The V gene lost 2 bases and the J gene lost 10 bases, with 15 bases spanning the gap. This CDR3 region has 15 residues. The CDR3 is CASSPYRASGSPLHF. Here the CDR3 DNA reads TGTGCCAGCTCACCATACCGGGCCTCCGGGTCACCCCTCCACTTT.

V and J are TRBV19 and TRBJ1-2; perhaps TRBD1 as D (6 bases). Per the germline V gene, CDR1 is LNHDA and CDR2 is SQIVND (reference sequence). The V gene lost 3 bases and the J gene lost 2 bases, with 10 bases spanning the gap. The CDR3 has 14 residues. The chain's CDR3 is CASSIPGQNYGYTF. The DNA of the CDR3 is TGTGCCAGTAGTATCCCCGGACAGAACTATGGCTACACCTTC.

The chain combines TRBV30 with TRBJ2-7; D not certain. The CDR3 covers 16 residues. The germline CDR1 and CDR2 sequences are GTSNPN and SVGIG (reference sequence). The V end lost 0 bases, the J end lost 2 bases, and 17 bases lay between the germline ends. The CDR3 coding sequence is TGTGCCTGGAGTGTAAGGCGTGGGGTTGGGGCCTACGAGCAGTACTTC. This codes for CAWSVRRGVGAYEQYF. Filled out from reference TRBV30 and TRBJ2-7, the complete variable domain reads SQTIHQWPATLVQPVGSPLSLECTVEGTSNPNLYWYRQAAGRGLQLLFYSVGIGQISSEVPQNLSASRPQDRQFILSSKKLLLSDSGFYLCAWSVRRGVGAYEQYFGPGTRLTVT.

This clonotype was counted between two and nine times. V and J are TRBV5-1 and TRBJ1-6; D uncertain. The CDR3 has 13 amino acids. The V end lost 7 bases, the J end lost 8 bases, and 13 bases lay between the germline ends. CDR1 is SGHRS and CDR2 is YFSETQ in the germline V gene. CDR3 bases: TGCGCCAGCGCTCAGCGGGGAGATTCACCCCTCCACTTT. Protein sequence: CASAQRGDSPLHF. Full variable domain (remainder filled in from reference TRBV5-1 and TRBJ1-6): KAGVTQTPRYLIKTRGQQVTLSCSPISGHRSVSWYQQTPGQGLQFLFEYFSETQRNKGNFPGRFSGRQFSNSRSEMNVSTLELGDSALYLCASAQRGDSPLHFGNGTRLTVT.

The table lists this clonotype with many counts. This sequence joins TRBV15 and TRBJ2-1; 7 nucleotides align to TRBD1. CDR1 LNHNV and CDR2 YYDKDF come from the germline V gene (reference sequence). The trim removed 4 bases at V and 4 bases at J, leaving 16 bases unmatched. CDR3 length: 18 residues. The CDR3: CATSIYPPDRARYNEQFF. CDR3 nucleotide sequence: TGTGCCACCAGCATTTATCCCCCAGACAGGGCTAGGTACAATGAGCAGTTCTTC.

The V and J genes are TRBV7-2 and TRBJ2-5; possible D gene TRBD1, 6 bases. CDR3 length: 14 amino acids. V dropped 2 bases and J dropped 13 bases, with 20 bases sitting between them. Germline CDR1 SGHTA, CDR2 FQGNSA. CDR3 region: CASSLNLGQTRAYF. The CDR3 region has the DNA TGTGCCAGCAGCTTAAATCTGGGACAAACTCGTGCGTACTTC.

This clonotype turned up a few times. The chain employs TRBV12-3 or TRBV12-4 and TRBJ2-1, with a possible D match to TRBD1 (5 bases). The J call could be wrong; TRBJ2-7 is a better fit for the DNA end. The CDR3 is made up of 15 amino acids. CDR3 DNA sequence: TGTGCCAGCAGCACTCAGGCGTGGGGCCTCAATGAGCAGTACTTC. It translates to CASSTQAWGLNEQYF.

V gene TRBV7-2 combines with J gene TRBJ2-7; D unresolved. The CDR3 length is 16 residues. V was pared by 4 bases and J by 0 bases, with 16 bases between. Germline CDR1 reads SGHTA; CDR2 reads FQGNSA. The CDR3 DNA follows: TGTGCCAGCAGCTGGGGTCGGTCCTGGAGCTCCTACGAGCAGTACGTC. It yields the protein CASSWGRSWSSYEQYV.

This clonotype has ten or more counts. V usage is TRBV7-2 and J usage is TRBJ1-2, with D possibly matching TRBD1 (6 bases). CDR1 is SGHTA, CDR2 FQGNSA, per germline. The CDR3 has 17 amino acids. V was clipped by 4 bases and J by 5 bases, with 23 bases between them. CDR3 nucleotide sequence: TGTGCCAGCAGCTCCCTGGGGCCGACAGGCGGAAGATATGGCTACACCTTC. As protein: CASSSLGPTGGRYGYTF.

There are many counts of this clonotype. This chain connects TRBV14 to TRBJ1-2; the D is unclear. Germline V gene lookup returns CDR1 SGHDN and CDR2 FVKESK. Trimming took off 0 bases at V and 5 bases at J, with 7 bases between the two ends. The CDR3 runs 13 residues. In DNA form, the CDR3 reads TGTGCCAGCAGCCAAGATATCGAGTATGGCTACACCTTC. This translates into CASSQDIEYGYTF.

The gene calls are TRBV6-5 and TRBJ1-5; 8 bases map to TRBD1. Germline trimming cut 2 bases from V and 6 bases from J; bases unmatched to any gene: 3. From germline, CDR1 is MNHEY and CDR2 SVGAGI. The CDR3 extends over 14 amino acids. CDR3 protein: CASSYDRGAQPQHF. DNA of the CDR3: TGTGCCAGCAGTTACGACAGGGGAGCTCAGCCCCAGCATTTT.

This clonotype was picked up many times. The V and J genes are TRBV6-5 and TRBJ1-1, with a weak D call TRBD1 (5 bases). Germline lookup yields CDR1 MNHEY and CDR2 SVGAGI. Trimming removed 2 bases at V and 1 base at J, with 14 bases between. This CDR3 is built from 16 residues. The CDR3 DNA is TGTGCCAGCAGTTACGGTGGCGGACATTGGAACACTGAAGCTTTCTTT. Translated: CASSYGGGHWNTEAFF.

About this clonotype itself: This could be a read error, since a much larger clone is one nucleotide away. Lacking the conserved final phenylalanine or tryptophan, this CDR3 likely reflects a read error. The gene calls are TRBV30 and TRBJ2-2, with D unclear. Germline V CDR1 and CDR2: GTSNPN, SVGIG (reference sequence). Trimming removed 1 base from V and 4 bases from J, with 7 bases in between. This CDR3 comprises 13 residues. This CDR3 reads CAWSEISTGELFC. As DNA, the CDR3 is TGTGCCTGGAGTGAAATCAGCACCGGGGAGCTGTTTTGT.

This clonotype was observed at least ten times. The chain links TRBV29-1 to TRBJ2-3; D gene uncertain. In germline, CDR1 is SQVTM, CDR2 ANQGSEA. Trimming pared 3 bases from V and 1 base from J, leaving 5 bases between. The CDR3 runs 12 residues. For the CDR3, the DNA is TGCAGCGTTGATGGGGGCACAGATACGCAGTATTTT. Its translation is CSVDGGTDTQYF.

The sample holds a few counts of this clonotype. This rearrangement joins TRBV6-6 to TRBJ2-1, with TRBD1 identical over 10 bases. CDR3 length: 15 residues. Losses at the gene ends were 5 bases for V and 8 bases for J; bases not matched to a gene: 9. The germline gives CDR1 MNHNY, CDR2 SVGAGI (reference sequence). The CDR3 sequence: CASSVPGQGTDEQFF. The CDR3 bases are TGTGCCAGCAGTGTCCCGGGACAGGGGACCGATGAGCAGTTCTTC.

The sample holds many counts of this clonotype. The chain has TRBV7-8 and TRBJ2-5; D is unresolved. The V and J ends lost 1 base and 0 bases respectively, with 3 bases between them. Looked up from germline, CDR1 is SGHVS and CDR2 is FQNEAQ. This CDR3 has 13 residues. The CDR3 bases are TGTGCCAGCAGCTTAGGCAACCAAGAGACCCAGTACTTC. This gives the protein CASSLGNQETQYF.

The chain couples TRBV7-2 to TRBJ2-1; 7 bases match TRBD2. The J call may not be correct, given that the DNA end is closer to TRBJ2-7. Looked up from germline, CDR1 is SGHTA and CDR2 is FQGNSA. The CDR3 totals 16 residues. CDR3 protein: CASSRSTGLVYNEQYF. In nucleotides, the CDR3 is TGTGCCAGCAGCCGAAGCACCGGACTAGTCTACAATGAGCAGTACTTC.